A selection of T cell receptor beta chains follows, all from one sample in a study of blood T cells in healthy people across ages. TCRdb fed the 5' RACE reads into MiXCR, producing one record per CDR3 protein. The sample shows more than 1,400,000 distinct CDR3 sequences, 42% of them seen only once. The sample was blood. These receptors came from a woman between 18 and 29 years old in good health. Each CDR3 is given with its conserved first and last residue.

16	TRBV25-1	TRBJ2-5	CASSESTGLYRETQYF
13	TRBV10-3	TRBJ2-7	CAISDGQGYEQYF
15	TRBV15	TRBJ2-1	CATSRVMGKEETQFF
14	TRBV5-6	TRBJ2-7	CASGDRGLTYEQYF
14	TRBV27	TRBJ1-2	CASSSRATMGGYTF
17	TRBV11-1	TRBJ2-3	CASSWVQGSGSGDTQYF
15	TRBV11-2	TRBJ2-1	CASSLDRPSHNEQFF
17	TRBV28	TRBJ1-5	CASSSGQGLDDNQPQHF
14	TRBV7-9	TRBJ1-2	CASSLPGIVNGYTF
18	TRBV30	TRBJ2-7	CAWSTHLTSGSLRYEQYF